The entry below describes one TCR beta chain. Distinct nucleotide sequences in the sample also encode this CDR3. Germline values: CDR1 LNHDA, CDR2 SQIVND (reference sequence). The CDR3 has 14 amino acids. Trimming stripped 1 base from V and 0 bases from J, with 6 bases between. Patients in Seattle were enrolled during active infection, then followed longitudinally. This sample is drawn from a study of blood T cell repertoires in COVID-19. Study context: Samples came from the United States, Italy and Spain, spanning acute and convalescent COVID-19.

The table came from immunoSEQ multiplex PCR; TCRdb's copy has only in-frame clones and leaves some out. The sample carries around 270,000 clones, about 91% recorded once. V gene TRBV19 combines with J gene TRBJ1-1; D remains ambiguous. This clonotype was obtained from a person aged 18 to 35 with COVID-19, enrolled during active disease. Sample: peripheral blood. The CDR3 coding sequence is TGTGCCAGTAGTATAGGAGGGTTGAACACTGAAGCTTTCTTT. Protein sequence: CASSIGGLNTEAFF.